Detailed here is one T cell receptor (beta chain). This sample stems from a study of blood T cells in healthy people across ages. Using a J-beta primer mix together with a sample-barcoded 5' primer, a second PCR was run for roughly 6 to 11 cycles. Via MiXCR, TCRdb re-called the 5' RACE reads, giving one row per CDR3 protein. The repertoire consists of 1.4 million or so distinct CDR3 sequences, with roughly 43% occurring once and the leading ten covering about 3.8%. The sequenced sample was blood. The sequence was obtained from a woman between 18 and 30 years old in good health.

This CDR3 reads CASSTRDRGRYEQYF. The DNA for the CDR3 is TGTGCCAGCAGCACCCGGGACAGGGGGAGGTACGAGCAGTACTTC. The chain is built from TRBV11-2 and TRBJ2-7; 11 bases fit TRBD1. Germline V CDR1 and CDR2: SGHAT, FQNNGV. J was trimmed by 4 bases and V by 5 bases; bases with no gene match: 7. CDR3 size: 15 residues.